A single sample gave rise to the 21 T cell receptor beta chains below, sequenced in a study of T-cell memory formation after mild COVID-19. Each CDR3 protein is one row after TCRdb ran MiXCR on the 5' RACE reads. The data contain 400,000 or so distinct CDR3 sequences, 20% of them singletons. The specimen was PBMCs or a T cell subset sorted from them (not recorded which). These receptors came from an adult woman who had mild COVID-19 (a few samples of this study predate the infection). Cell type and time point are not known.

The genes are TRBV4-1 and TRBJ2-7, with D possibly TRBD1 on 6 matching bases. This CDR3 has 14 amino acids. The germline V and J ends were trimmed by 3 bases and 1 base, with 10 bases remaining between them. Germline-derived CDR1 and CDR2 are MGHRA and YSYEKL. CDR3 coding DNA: TGCGCCAGCAGCCACCAGGGGCGGTCCTACGAGCAGTACTTC. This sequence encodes CASSHQGRSYEQYF.

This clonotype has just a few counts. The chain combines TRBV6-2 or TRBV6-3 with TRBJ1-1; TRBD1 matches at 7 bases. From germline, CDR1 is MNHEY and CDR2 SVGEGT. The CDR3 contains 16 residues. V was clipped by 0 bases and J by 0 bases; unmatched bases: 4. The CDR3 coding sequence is TGTGCCAGCAGTTACTCGCGACAGGGCTTGAACACTGAAGCTTTCTTT. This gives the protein CASSYSRQGLNTEAFF.

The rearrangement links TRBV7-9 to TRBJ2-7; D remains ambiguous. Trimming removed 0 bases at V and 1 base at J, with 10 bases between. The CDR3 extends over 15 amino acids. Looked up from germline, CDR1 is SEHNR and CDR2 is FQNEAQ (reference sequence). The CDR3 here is CASSLAGSPSYEQYF. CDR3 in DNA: TGTGCCAGCAGCTTAGCGGGTTCCCCGTCCTACGAGCAGTACTTC.

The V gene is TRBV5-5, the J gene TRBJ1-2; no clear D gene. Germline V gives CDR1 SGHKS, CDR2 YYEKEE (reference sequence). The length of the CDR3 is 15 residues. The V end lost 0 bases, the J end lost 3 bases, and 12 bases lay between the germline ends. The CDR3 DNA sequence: TGTGCCAGCAGCTTGGGTCCCAGCGGGGACTATGGCTACACCTTC. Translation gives CASSLGPSGDYGYTF.

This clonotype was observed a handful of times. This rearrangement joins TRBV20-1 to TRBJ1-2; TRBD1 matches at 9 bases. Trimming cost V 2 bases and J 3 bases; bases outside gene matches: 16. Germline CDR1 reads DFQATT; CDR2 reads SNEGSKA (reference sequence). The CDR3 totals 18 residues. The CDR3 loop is CSARTLTGQGGEDYGYTF. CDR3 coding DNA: TGCAGTGCTAGAACTTTAACGGGACAGGGTGGAGAAGACTATGGCTACACCTTC.

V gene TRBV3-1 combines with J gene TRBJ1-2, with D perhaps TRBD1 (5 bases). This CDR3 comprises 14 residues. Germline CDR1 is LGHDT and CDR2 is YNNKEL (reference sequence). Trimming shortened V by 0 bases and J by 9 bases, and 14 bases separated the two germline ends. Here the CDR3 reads CASSQDRRAGSYTF. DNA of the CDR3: TGTGCCAGCAGCCAAGATCGCAGGGCTGGAAGCTACACCTTC.

CDR3 bases: TGCAGCGTTGCGTACGGCCCAAACTATGGCTACACCTTC. Translated, it gives CSVAYGPNYGYTF. J is TRBJ1-2 and V is TRBV29-1; no definite D call. Germline CDR1 and CDR2: SQVTM and ANQGSEA. V lost 4 bases, J lost 2 bases, and 11 bases lay in between. This CDR3 spans 13 amino acids.

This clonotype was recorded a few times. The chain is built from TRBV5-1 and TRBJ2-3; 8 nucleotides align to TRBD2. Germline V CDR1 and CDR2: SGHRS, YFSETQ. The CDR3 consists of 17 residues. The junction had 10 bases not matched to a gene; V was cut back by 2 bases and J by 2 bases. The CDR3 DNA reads TGCGCCAGCAGCTTATTAGTGGCGGGGGGCAACACAGATACGCAGTATTTT. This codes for CASSLLVAGGNTDTQYF.

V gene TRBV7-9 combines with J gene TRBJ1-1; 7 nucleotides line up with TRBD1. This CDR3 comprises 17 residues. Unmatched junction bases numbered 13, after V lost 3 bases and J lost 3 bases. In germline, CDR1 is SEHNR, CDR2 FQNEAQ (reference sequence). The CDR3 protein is CASSFGQGVGYDTEAFF. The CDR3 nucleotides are TGTGCCAGCAGCTTTGGGCAGGGGGTAGGATATGACACTGAAGCTTTCTTT.

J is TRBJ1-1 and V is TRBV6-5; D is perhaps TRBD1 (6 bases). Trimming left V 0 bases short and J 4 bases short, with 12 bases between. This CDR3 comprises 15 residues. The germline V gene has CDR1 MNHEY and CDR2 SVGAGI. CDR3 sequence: CASSYSRGARTEAFF. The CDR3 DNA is TGTGCCAGCAGTTACTCGCGGGGGGCGCGCACTGAAGCTTTCTTT.

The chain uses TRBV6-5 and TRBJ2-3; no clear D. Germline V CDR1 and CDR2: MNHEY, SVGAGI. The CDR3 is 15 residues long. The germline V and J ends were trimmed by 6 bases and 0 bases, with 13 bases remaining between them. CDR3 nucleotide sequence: TGTGCCAGCAGGATGGGCTTACCTAGCACAGATACGCAGTATTTT. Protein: CASRMGLPSTDTQYF.

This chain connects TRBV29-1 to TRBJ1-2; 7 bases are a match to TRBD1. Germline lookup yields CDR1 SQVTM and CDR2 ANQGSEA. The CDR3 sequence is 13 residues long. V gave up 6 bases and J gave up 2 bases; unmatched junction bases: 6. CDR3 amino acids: CSVGMTGNYGYTF. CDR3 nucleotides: TGCAGCGTGGGCATGACAGGGAACTATGGCTACACCTTC.

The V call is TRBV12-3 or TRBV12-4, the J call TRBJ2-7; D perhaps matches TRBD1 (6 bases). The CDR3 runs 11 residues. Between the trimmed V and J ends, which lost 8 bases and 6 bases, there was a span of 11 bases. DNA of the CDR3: TGTGCCAGCCAAGGGGGTGGCGAGCAGTACTTC. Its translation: CASQGGGEQYF.

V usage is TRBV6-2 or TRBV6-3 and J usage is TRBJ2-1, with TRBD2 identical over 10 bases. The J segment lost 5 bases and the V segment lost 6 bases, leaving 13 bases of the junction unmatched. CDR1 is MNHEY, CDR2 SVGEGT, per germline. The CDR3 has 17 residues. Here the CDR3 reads CASSSTLSGRAHNEQFF. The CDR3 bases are TGTGCCAGCAGCTCTACCCTCAGCGGGAGGGCCCACAATGAGCAGTTCTTC.

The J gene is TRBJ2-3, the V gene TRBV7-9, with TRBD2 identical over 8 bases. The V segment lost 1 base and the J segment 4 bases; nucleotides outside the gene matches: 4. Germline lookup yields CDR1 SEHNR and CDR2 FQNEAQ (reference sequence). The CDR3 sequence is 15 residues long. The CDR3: CASSLVGGAPDTQYF. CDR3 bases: TGTGCCAGCAGCTTAGTCGGGGGGGCCCCAGATACGCAGTATTTT.

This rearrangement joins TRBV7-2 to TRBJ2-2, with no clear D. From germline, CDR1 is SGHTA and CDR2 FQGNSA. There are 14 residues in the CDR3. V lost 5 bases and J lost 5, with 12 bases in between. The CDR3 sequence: CASSPRPGTGELFF. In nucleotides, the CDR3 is TGTGCCAGCAGCCCCCGCCCCGGAACCGGGGAGCTGTTTTTT. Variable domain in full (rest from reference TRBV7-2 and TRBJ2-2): GAGVSQSPSNKVTEKGKDVELRCDPISGHTALYWYRQSLGQGLEFLIYFQGNSAPDKSGLPSDRFSAERTGGSVSTLTIQRTQQEDSAVYLCASSPRPGTGELFFGEGSRLTVL.

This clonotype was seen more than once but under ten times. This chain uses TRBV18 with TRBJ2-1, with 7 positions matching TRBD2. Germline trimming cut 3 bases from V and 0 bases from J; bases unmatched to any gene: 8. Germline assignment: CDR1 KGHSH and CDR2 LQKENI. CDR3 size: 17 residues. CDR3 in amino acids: CASSPRSSGSSYNEQFF. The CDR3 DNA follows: TGTGCCAGCTCACCTAGGTCTAGCGGATCCTCCTACAATGAGCAGTTCTTC.

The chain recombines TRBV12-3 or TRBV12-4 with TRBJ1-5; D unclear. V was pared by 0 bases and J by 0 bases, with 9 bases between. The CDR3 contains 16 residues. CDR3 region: CASSLAGVGSNQPQHF. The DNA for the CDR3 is TGTGCCAGCAGTTTAGCCGGGGTAGGTAGCAATCAGCCCCAGCATTTT.

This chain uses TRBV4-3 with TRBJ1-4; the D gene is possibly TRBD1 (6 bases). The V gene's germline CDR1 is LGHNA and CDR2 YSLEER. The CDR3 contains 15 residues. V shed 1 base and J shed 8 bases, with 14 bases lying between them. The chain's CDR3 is CASSQGAVRGEKLFF. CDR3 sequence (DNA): TGCGCCAGCAGCCAAGGAGCAGTCAGGGGAGAAAAACTGTTTTTT.

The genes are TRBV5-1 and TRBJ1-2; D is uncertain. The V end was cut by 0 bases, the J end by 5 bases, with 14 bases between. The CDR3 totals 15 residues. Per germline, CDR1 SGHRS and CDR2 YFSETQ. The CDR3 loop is CASSLAERPRYGYTF. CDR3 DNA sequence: TGCGCCAGCAGCTTGGCTGAAAGGCCCAGATATGGCTACACCTTC.

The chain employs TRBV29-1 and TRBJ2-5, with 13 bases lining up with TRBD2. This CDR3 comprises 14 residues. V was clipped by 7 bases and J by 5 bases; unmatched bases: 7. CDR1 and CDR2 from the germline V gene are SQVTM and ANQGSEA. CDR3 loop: CSAAGLAGRETQYF. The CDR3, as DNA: TGCAGCGCCGCGGGACTAGCGGGGCGGGAGACCCAGTACTTC.